A selection of T cell receptor beta chains follows, all from one sample in a study of blood T cell repertoires in COVID-19. TCRdb's copy holds only in-frame clones and misses some; the assay was immunoSEQ multiplex PCR. The repertoire has 25,000 to 30,000 clones, over 70% of them found once; the top ten carry roughly a sixth. Source material: peripheral blood. Source of these receptors: a woman aged 55-70 years with acute or convalescent COVID-19. CDR3s include the opening cysteine and the closing phenylalanine or tryptophan. The order of the fields is V gene, D gene, CDR3 protein. A D gene is named only where the DNA matches it firmly.

v_call: TRBV7-9; d_call: TRBD1; cdr3_aa: CASSPGGQFTDTQYF
v_call: TRBV9; d_call: NA; cdr3_aa: CASSVTATNEKLFF
v_call: TRBV6-5; d_call: NA; cdr3_aa: CASGIGQRFDYGYTF
v_call: TRBV2; d_call: TRBD1; cdr3_aa: CASTPGQTFYGYTF
v_call: TRBV9; d_call: TRBD1; cdr3_aa: CASSHPGQGLNGYTF
v_call: TRBV24-1; d_call: NA; cdr3_aa: CATSDLTGDHNEQFF
v_call: TRBV6-1; d_call: TRBD1; cdr3_aa: CASSGRQGAGANVLTF
v_call: TRBV24-1; d_call: TRBD1; cdr3_aa: CATSFFPRGHQGVEPQHF
v_call: TRBV7-3; d_call: TRBD1; cdr3_aa: CASSFNGTAGGIGNTIYF
v_call: TRBV6-2/TRBV6-3; d_call: NA; cdr3_aa: CASSSRAAGPVEQYF
v_call: TRBV5-1; d_call: NA; cdr3_aa: CASSLAGGDTQYF
v_call: TRBV6-1; d_call: NA; cdr3_aa: CASSESGGYTF
v_call: TRBV30; d_call: NA; cdr3_aa: CAWSVSYNQPQHF
v_call: TRBV7-9; d_call: NA; cdr3_aa: CASSQGSGKNQPQHF
v_call: TRBV18; d_call: NA; cdr3_aa: CASSLRQGSGETQYF
v_call: TRBV6-6; d_call: NA; cdr3_aa: CASSYSGSSVNYGYTF
v_call: TRBV2; d_call: NA; cdr3_aa: CASSVTGIWYGYTF
v_call: TRBV6-1; d_call: NA; cdr3_aa: CASSESPSPGTDTQYF
v_call: TRBV7-2; d_call: TRBD1; cdr3_aa: CASSFEGGYGGELFF
v_call: TRBV4-1; d_call: TRBD2; cdr3_aa: CASSQAHRDYTPSNNEQFF
v_call: TRBV29-1; d_call: TRBD1; cdr3_aa: CSADGTGSPHEQFF
v_call: TRBV4-1; d_call: NA; cdr3_aa: CASSQVDMGWPSGPQHF
v_call: TRBV28; d_call: TRBD1; cdr3_aa: CASSPPDRDEQYF
v_call: TRBV2; d_call: NA; cdr3_aa: CASTYFQETQYF
v_call: TRBV30; d_call: NA; cdr3_aa: CAWSRAGVFERSPLHF
v_call: TRBV7-8; d_call: NA; cdr3_aa: CASSLAPGVEQFF
v_call: TRBV4-1; d_call: TRBD1; cdr3_aa: CASRRGQGALGNTGELFF
v_call: TRBV5-8; d_call: NA; cdr3_aa: CASSTGAGSDTQYF
v_call: TRBV2; d_call: TRBD2; cdr3_aa: CAILRDYPYEQYF
v_call: TRBV18; d_call: NA; cdr3_aa: CASSPTGERSPLHF